Following are 29 T cell receptor beta chains from one sample sequenced in a study of cytotoxic CD8 clonotypes in ibrutinib-treated CLL (dated by TCRdb to the early 2020s). Library preparation was by the immunoSEQ multiplex PCR assay. Held by TCRdb, this immuneACCESS table contains in-frame sequences only and omits some clones. Under half of the omission traces to an unresolved V gene where checked; the cause of the rest is unknown. The sample has some 350,000 clones on record, roughly two thirds of them singletons. The top ten hold 6% to 6.5% of the sample. Material: PBMCs, obtained after 36 months of ibrutinib treatment. These receptors all come from a human donor with chronic lymphocytic leukemia.

This clone came up a few times. This rearrangement joins TRBV10-2 to TRBJ1-4; D gene uncertain. CDR3 size: 14 residues. Deletions cut 6 bases from V and 4 bases from J, with 12 bases between. Germline CDR1 reads WSHSY; CDR2 reads SAAADI. The CDR3: CASRGWAGNEKLFF. The DNA for the CDR3 is TGCGCCAGCAGAGGGTGGGCCGGTAATGAAAAACTGTTTTTT.

V usage is TRBV14 and J usage is TRBJ2-2; D is ambiguous. From germline, CDR1 is SGHDN and CDR2 FVKESK. Trimming stripped 0 bases from V and 1 base from J, with 9 bases between. CDR3 size: 16 residues. The CDR3 protein is CASSQEAAKNTGELFF. The DNA for the CDR3 is TGTGCCAGCAGCCAAGAGGCGGCCAAGAACACCGGGGAGCTGTTTTTT.

In this sample, this clone turned up a few times. The gene calls are TRBV27 and TRBJ2-3; 7 bases are shared with TRBD2. Trimming removed 2 bases from V and 1 base from J; junction bases left unmatched: 6. Germline assignment: CDR1 MNHEY and CDR2 SMNVEV (reference sequence). The length of the CDR3 is 16 residues. The CDR3 region has the DNA TGTGCCAGCAGTTTAAGGACTAGAGCCCGCACAGATACGCAGTATTTT. This sequence encodes CASSLRTRARTDTQYF.

Comment on this clone: Other DNA sequences in this sample translate to the same CDR3. DNA of the CDR3: TGTGCCAGCTCATCGAGCTCCTACGAGCAGTACTTC. Translating it yields CASSSSSYEQYF. The chain joins TRBV18 to TRBJ2-7; D uncertain. This CDR3 spans 12 amino acids. Germline CDR1 KGHSH, CDR2 LQKENI. V lost 5 bases to trimming and J lost 0 bases, with 5 bases between them.

The table lists this clone with a count of one. This chain links TRBV5-4 with TRBJ2-3; 9 positions match TRBD2. Germline lookup yields CDR1 SGHNT and CDR2 YYREEE (reference sequence). The CDR3 is 15 amino acids. V shed 1 base and J 4 bases; nucleotides not matched to a gene: 4. Here the CDR3 DNA reads TGTGCCAGCAGCTTGCGCGGGAGGGCCCCAGATACGCAGTATTTT. As protein: CASSLRGRAPDTQYF. Full variable domain (remainder filled in from reference TRBV5-4 and TRBJ2-3): ETGVTQSPTHLIKTRGQQVTLRCSSQSGHNTVSWYQQALGQGPQFIFQYYREEENGRGNFPPRFSGLQFPNYSSELNVNALELDDSALYLCASSLRGRAPDTQYFGPGTRLTVL.

The J gene is TRBJ2-3, the V gene TRBV9; the D gene is possibly TRBD2 (5 bases). Per germline, CDR1 SGDLS and CDR2 YYNGEE. CDR3 length: 13 residues. With 0 bases removed from V and 10 bases from J, the gap between germline ends came to 12 bases. The CDR3: CASSVARLSAQYF. CDR3 DNA sequence: TGTGCCAGCAGCGTAGCGAGACTAAGCGCGCAGTATTTT.

V gene TRBV29-1 combines with J gene TRBJ2-5; D might be TRBD1 (6 bases). Germline CDR1 SQVTM, CDR2 ANQGSEA. The V end was cut by 0 bases, the J end by 5 bases, with 10 bases between. The CDR3 covers 13 residues. The CDR3 spells CSVEEGARETQYF. The CDR3 region has the DNA TGCAGCGTTGAAGAGGGGGCGAGGGAGACCCAGTACTTC.

The chain uses TRBV7-7 and TRBJ2-6; no clear D. The V and J ends lost 5 bases and 0 bases respectively, with 5 bases between them. Germline V gene data show CDR1 as SSHAT and CDR2 as FNYEAQ (reference sequence). This CDR3 has 14 amino acids. The CDR3 is CASSPSSGANVLTF. The CDR3 nucleotides read TGTGCCAGCAGCCCGAGCTCTGGGGCCAACGTCCTGACTTTC.

V gene TRBV19 combines with J gene TRBJ1-5; D call uncertain. The V end lost 3 bases, the J end lost 0 bases, and 12 bases lay between the germline ends. The CDR3 extends over 16 amino acids. From germline, CDR1 is LNHDA and CDR2 SQIVND (reference sequence). In DNA, the CDR3 is TGTGCCAGTAGTATTCCGGGGTACGATAGCAATCAGCCCCAGCATTTT. It specifies CASSIPGYDSNQPQHF.

In its sample, this clone was seen a few times. The chain employs TRBV5-1 and TRBJ2-5, with D unresolved. The CDR3 loop spans 13 amino acids. V was pared by 1 base and J by 4 bases, with 8 bases between. Germline loops: CDR1 SGHRS, CDR2 YFSETQ. The DNA of the CDR3 is TGCGCCAGCAGCTTGTTGGGCCCAGAGACCCAGTACTTC. It yields the protein CASSLLGPETQYF.

This clone showed up just a few times. The chain has TRBV15 and TRBJ2-7; possibly TRBD2 for D (6 bases). This CDR3 has 13 amino acids. CDR1 and CDR2 from the germline V gene are LNHNV and YYDKDF (reference sequence). V was pared by 10 bases and J by 0 bases, with 13 bases between. This CDR3 is CANGGPYSYEQYF. The CDR3 DNA reads as TGTGCCAACGGGGGACCTTACTCCTACGAGCAGTACTTC.

This clone occurred a few times. The V call is TRBV6-6, the J call TRBJ2-1; 11 nucleotides match TRBD2. Looked up from germline, CDR1 is MNHNY and CDR2 is SVGAGI (reference sequence). Trimming removed 5 bases from V and 8 bases from J; junction bases left unmatched: 5. The CDR3 loop spans 14 amino acids. Here the CDR3 reads CASSQSSGGHEQFF. In DNA form, the CDR3 reads TGTGCCAGCAGTCAATCTAGCGGGGGGCATGAGCAGTTCTTC.

The chain couples TRBV19 to TRBJ1-2; TRBD1 might be the D (5 bases). CDR1 is LNHDA and CDR2 is SQIVND in the germline V gene (reference sequence). The length of the CDR3 is 15 residues. The V end was cut by 6 bases, the J end by 3 bases, with 17 bases between. The CDR3 protein is CASSYSPPGHYGYTF. Here the CDR3 DNA reads TGTGCCAGTAGCTATAGTCCACCAGGGCACTATGGCTACACCTTC.

The chain uses TRBV5-6 and TRBJ1-3; D unclear. CDR3 size: 14 residues. CDR1 and CDR2 (germline): SGHDT, YYEEEE. The germline V and J ends were trimmed by 1 base and 3 bases, with 8 bases remaining between them. CDR3 in DNA: TGTGCCAGCAGCTTGTGGGGTTTTGGAAACACCATATATTTT. Translation: CASSLWGFGNTIYF.

V is TRBV11-2 and J is TRBJ2-7, with D tentatively TRBD1 or TRBD2 (6 bases each). The germline V and J ends were trimmed by 1 base and 0 bases, with 10 bases remaining between them. CDR3 length: 15 residues. Germline CDR1 and CDR2: SGHAT and FQNNGV. This CDR3 reads CASSLVGGRSYEQYF. DNA of the CDR3: TGTGCCAGCAGCTTAGTCGGGGGCCGCTCCTACGAGCAGTACTTC.

This clone came up a few times. The V and J genes are TRBV4-1 and TRBJ1-2, with TRBD1 matching 9 bases. The CDR3 length is 16 residues. Germline V lookup: CDR1 MGHRA, CDR2 YSYEKL. Germline trimming cut 4 bases from V and 7 bases from J; bases unmatched to any gene: 13. The CDR3 nucleotides read TGCGCCAGCAGCCCCCCATCAGTGACAGGGGGAGTTGGCTACACCTTC. It specifies CASSPPSVTGGVGYTF.

This rearrangement joins TRBV18 to TRBJ2-7; D not resolved. Germline CDR1 is KGHSH and CDR2 is LQKENI. The CDR3 is 12 amino acids. V dropped 3 bases and J dropped 7 bases, with 10 bases sitting between them. The CDR3 nucleotides are TGTGCCAGCTCACCGGACGGCCCTGAGCAGTACTTC. Amino acids: CASSPDGPEQYF. The variable domain in full, completed from reference TRBV18 and TRBJ2-7, reads NAGVMQNPRHLVRRRGQEARLRCSPMKGHSHVYWYRQLPEEGLKFMVYLQKENIIDESGMPKERFSAEFPKEGPSILRIQQVVRGDSAAYFCASSPDGPEQYFGPGTRLTVT.

CDR3 residues: CASSLARVNNSPLHF. The CDR3 DNA sequence: TGTGCCAGCAGCTTGGCCAGAGTTAATAATTCACCCCTCCACTTT. The V and J genes are TRBV5-4 and TRBJ1-6, with D unclear. This CDR3 comprises 15 residues. Trimming took 0 bases from V and 5 from J, leaving 9 bases between them. Germline V gene sequence: CDR1 SGHNT, CDR2 YYREEE (reference sequence).

The genes are TRBV12-5 and TRBJ2-3; no definite D call. The V end was cut by 0 bases, the J end by 2 bases, with 12 bases between. The CDR3 loop spans 16 amino acids. Germline V gene lookup returns CDR1 LGHNT and CDR2 FRNRAP. In nucleotides, the CDR3 is TGTGCTAGTGGTTTGGTACCCAGGCAATACACAGATACGCAGTATTTT. Encoded protein: CASGLVPRQYTDTQYF.

The gene calls are TRBV7-2 and TRBJ1-2, with 7 nucleotides matching TRBD1. CDR3 size: 14 residues. Germline V lookup: CDR1 SGHTA, CDR2 FQGNSA. V lost 5 bases, J lost 5 bases, and 8 bases stayed unmatched. This CDR3 reads CASSPRDSFYGYTF. The DNA for the CDR3 is TGTGCCAGCAGCCCTCGGGACAGCTTTTATGGCTACACCTTC.

The chain is built from TRBV2 and TRBJ2-1; TRBD2 aligns across 10 bases. The CDR3 extends over 14 amino acids. From germline, CDR1 is SNHLY and CDR2 FYNNEI. With V trimmed by 6 bases and J by 7 bases, 6 bases remained unmatched. The chain's CDR3 is CASRIAGGWNEQFF. As DNA, the CDR3 is TGTGCCAGCAGGATAGCGGGAGGCTGGAATGAGCAGTTCTTC.

Regarding this clone: A single base separates this from a much larger clone, so it may be a read error. V is TRBV7-2 and J is TRBJ2-5, with D unresolved. The V gene lost 2 bases and the J gene lost 4 bases, with 2 bases spanning the gap. Germline V gene data show CDR1 as SGHTA and CDR2 as FQGNSA. This CDR3 spans 11 amino acids. CDR3 residues: CASSLLETQYF. In DNA, the CDR3 is TGTGCCAGCAGCTTACTAGAGACCCAGTACTTC.

The V and J genes are TRBV5-1 and TRBJ2-7; the D gene is possibly TRBD1 (6 bases). V was trimmed by 5 bases and J by 3 bases, leaving 18 bases between them. Germline V CDR1 and CDR2: SGHRS, YFSETQ. The CDR3 extends over 15 amino acids. CDR3 sequence: CASSPARRGGYEQYF. In DNA form, the CDR3 reads TGCGCCAGCAGTCCCGCCCGGCGAGGGGGCTACGAGCAGTACTTC.

This rearrangement joins TRBV13 to TRBJ2-1; perhaps TRBD1 as D (6 bases). The germline V gene has CDR1 PRHDT and CDR2 FYEKMQ (reference sequence). This CDR3 region has 15 residues. V lost 4 bases and J 7 bases, leaving 17 bases between the germline ends. The CDR3 DNA follows: TGTGCCAGCAGCTCCGGGGACACAAGGTCAAATGAGCAGTTCTTC. Translation gives CASSSGDTRSNEQFF.

This chain uses TRBV28 with TRBJ2-7; D is ambiguous. Trimming pared 8 bases from V and 7 bases from J, leaving 18 bases between. Germline CDR1 and CDR2: MDHEN and SYDVKM. The CDR3 sequence is 13 residues long. The CDR3 spells CASGHGDSEEQYF. CDR3 in DNA: TGTGCCAGCGGGCATGGGGATTCTGAGGAGCAGTACTTC.

There are a few counts of this clone. V is TRBV29-1 and J is TRBJ1-2; no clear D gene. The CDR3 sequence is 12 residues long. V lost 6 bases and J 3 bases, leaving 11 bases between the germline ends. CDR1 is SQVTM and CDR2 is ANQGSEA in the germline V gene. The CDR3 reads CSVPDPHYGYTF. DNA for the CDR3: TGCAGCGTCCCTGACCCTCACTATGGCTACACCTTC.

The chain couples TRBV15 to TRBJ1-2; TRBD1 agrees at 8 bases. After removal of 8 bases from V and 0 bases from J, the junction contained 8 bases not matched to a gene. Per germline, CDR1 LNHNV and CDR2 YYDKDF (reference sequence). The CDR3 has 15 amino acids. The CDR3 is CATVQGAQANYGYTF. CDR3 nucleotides: TGTGCCACCGTGCAGGGGGCGCAGGCTAACTATGGCTACACCTTC.

This clone was observed once. The chain uses TRBV10-3 and TRBJ1-4; 12 bases are a match to TRBD1. Germline lookup yields CDR1 ENHRY and CDR2 SYGVKD. The CDR3 totals 15 residues. V trimming: 6 bases; J trimming: 5 bases; junction bases outside the gene matches: 4. The CDR3 DNA is TGTGCCATCAGGGCAGGGACAGGGGGCAATGAAAAACTGTTTTTT. Protein sequence: CAIRAGTGGNEKLFF.

The chain couples TRBV11-2 to TRBJ2-7; D gene unclear. Between the trimmed V and J ends, which lost 0 bases and 3 bases, there was a span of 9 bases. Germline V lookup: CDR1 SGHAT, CDR2 FQNNGV. The CDR3 extends over 14 amino acids. The CDR3 here is CASSLDRANYEQYF. The DNA for the CDR3 is TGTGCCAGCAGCTTAGATCGGGCGAACTACGAGCAGTACTTC. The complete variable domain, with remaining parts taken from reference TRBV11-2 and TRBJ2-7, reads EAGVAQSPRYKIIEKRQSVAFWCNPISGHATLYWYQQILGQGPKLLIQFQNNGVVDDSQLPKDRFSAERLKGVDSTLKIQPAKLEDSAVYLCASSLDRANYEQYFGPGTRLTVT.